This TCR beta chain was retrieved from a study of identical twins. The study, taken as a whole, reports: Models, which agreed with sharing between unrelated individuals, nonetheless underestimated the out-of-frame TCR alpha sharing seen in monozygotic twins. Abundant beta clonotypes from cord blood bore fewer insertions; memory repertoires lacked this pattern.

Germline values: CDR1 SQVTM, CDR2 ANQGSEA. The CDR3 has 12 amino acids. The trim removed 6 bases at V and 4 bases at J, leaving 5 bases unmatched. TCRdb itself ran the 5' RACE reads through MiXCR, one entry per CDR3 protein. Of 690,000 or so distinct CDR3 sequences listed, over 8.5% are singletons. Healthy Caucasians, and only they, were the donors. As concerns this clonotype: The antigen remains unidentified.

These records were also assigned to another study, of yellow fever vaccine responses in identical twins. From that report: Reportedly, the response of twins' T cells to the vaccine seemed partly convergent, partly personalized.

V gene TRBV29-1 combines with J gene TRBJ1-2; TRBD1 matches 7 bases. Sequenced sample: PBMCs. This TCR was sampled from a woman aged 18-30 years in good health. CDR3 protein: CSVNRGAYGYTF. The CDR3 nucleotides are TGCAGCGTCAACAGGGGCGCCTATGGCTACACCTTC.